This T cell receptor (beta chain) is drawn from a study of neoadjuvant anti-PD-1 for oral cavity cancer. Study overall: Before surgery, most patients got three to four biweekly 3 mg/kg nivolumab doses.

Time point specified: after neoadjuvant nivolumab, at surgical resection. The CDR3 covers 15 residues. The V gene lost 6 bases and the J gene lost 4 bases, with 16 bases spanning the gap. Germline CDR1 is MNHEY and CDR2 is SMNVEV (reference sequence). Blood libraries mostly used around 0.45 ug genomic DNA, six replicates each. Here immunoSEQ multiplex PCR was the method, and the copy in TCRdb shows in-frame clones only, minus some. This table has 35,000 to 50,000 clones, approximately 80% appearing once. The chain links TRBV27 to TRBJ1-5, with TRBD1 as a possible D gene (5 bases). This sample comprised PBMCs, obtained after nivolumab (anti-PD-1) treatment. This TCR was sampled from a person aged 40 to 85 with oral cavity squamous cell carcinoma. This chain's CDR3 is CASREGIIANQPQHF. CDR3 DNA sequence: TGTGCCAGCAGAGAGGGGATTATAGCGAATCAGCCCCAGCATTTT.